This T cell receptor beta chain was captured by sequencing in a study of blood T cells in healthy people across ages. Trimming cost V 11 bases and J 5 bases, with 25 bases left between them. Germline V gives CDR1 ENHRY, CDR2 SYGVKD. The CDR3 spans 16 residues. Then a second PCR, running roughly 6 to 11 cycles, was carried out with a sample-barcoded 5' primer and a J-beta primer mix. At least 2.5 million CDR3-containing paired-end reads were obtained per sample. Via MiXCR, TCRdb re-called the 5' RACE reads, giving one row per CDR3 protein. The sample contains 550,000 to 650,000 distinct CDR3 sequences, around 27% of which appear only once. Researchers isolated at least 6 million PBMCs per sample. This sample was also put to use in a study of T cells of mothers and their children. That report notes: At a sensitivity of about 100 clones per million clonotypes, no persistent microchimeric T cell clones appeared.

The receptor comes from a boy aged 2-15 years in good health. This chain uses TRBV10-3 with TRBJ2-4; the D call may be TRBD1 or TRBD2 (5 bases each). The sequencing sample was made of blood. DNA for the CDR3: TGTGCCCGCGCCGGGGCCGGGTATGTTCCCGAAAACATTCAGTACTTC. Its protein product is CARAGAGYVPENIQYF.